This T cell receptor beta chain appears in the sequencing data of a study of T cell responses to AZD1222 COVID-19 vaccine. This CDR3 has 19 amino acids. V shed 5 bases, J shed 5 bases, and the junction held 15 bases outside the gene matches. In germline, CDR1 is KGHDR, CDR2 SFDVKD. The method was immunoSEQ multiplex PCR; TCRdb's version includes in-frame clones alone and lacks a portion of them. The sample carries more than 95,000 clones, roughly 90% recorded once. This sequence joins TRBV24-1 and TRBJ2-3; TRBD2 agrees at 13 bases. The input for sequencing was peripheral blood, taken on day 0 of AZD1222 vaccination. This TCR derives from an adult in good health. The CDR3 region has the DNA TGTGCCACCAGTGCCTGGGGGACTAGCGGGGCCTTGAGCGGAGATACGCAGTATTTT. It encodes CATSAWGTSGALSGDTQYF.